This T cell receptor (beta chain) was sequenced in a study of T-cell reconstitution after alpha-beta-depleted transplantation in children. V lost 6 bases to trimming and J lost 0 bases, with 9 bases between them. Germline lookup yields CDR1 MNHNS and CDR2 SASEGT. This CDR3 comprises 14 residues. Researchers prepared the TCRbeta library using unique molecular identifiers, the study reports. TCRdb passed the PCR reads through MiXCR, listing each CDR3 protein once. The table has approximately 650,000 distinct CDR3 sequences, about 12% seen once. This sequence joins TRBV6-1 and TRBJ1-5; no definite D call. The source is a girl under 10 years old with congenital amegakaryocytic thrombocytopenia, due to receive a stem cell transplant. The specimen was PBMCs, collected before TCRalphabeta/CD19-depleted stem cell transplant. The CDR3 sequence: CASSVQNSNQPQHF. Here the CDR3 DNA reads TGTGCCAGCAGCGTTCAAAATAGCAATCAGCCCCAGCATTTT.